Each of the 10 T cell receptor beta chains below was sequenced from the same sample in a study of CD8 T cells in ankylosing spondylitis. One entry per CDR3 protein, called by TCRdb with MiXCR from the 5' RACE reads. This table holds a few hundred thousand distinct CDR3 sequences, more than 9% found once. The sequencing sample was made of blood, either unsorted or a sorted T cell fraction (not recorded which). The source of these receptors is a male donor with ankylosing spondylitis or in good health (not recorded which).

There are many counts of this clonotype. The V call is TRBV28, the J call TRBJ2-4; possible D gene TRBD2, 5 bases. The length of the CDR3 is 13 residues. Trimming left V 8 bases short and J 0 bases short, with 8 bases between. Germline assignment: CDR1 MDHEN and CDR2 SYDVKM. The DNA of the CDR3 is TGTGCCAGCCGGGGTCCAGCCAAAAACATTCAGTACTTC. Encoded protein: CASRGPAKNIQYF. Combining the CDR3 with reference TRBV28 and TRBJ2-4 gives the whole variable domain DVKVTQSSRYLVKRTGEKVFLECVQDMDHENMFWYRQDPGLGLRLIYFSYDVKMKEKGDIPEGYSVSREKKERFSLILESASTNQTSMYLCASRGPAKNIQYFGAGTRLSVL.

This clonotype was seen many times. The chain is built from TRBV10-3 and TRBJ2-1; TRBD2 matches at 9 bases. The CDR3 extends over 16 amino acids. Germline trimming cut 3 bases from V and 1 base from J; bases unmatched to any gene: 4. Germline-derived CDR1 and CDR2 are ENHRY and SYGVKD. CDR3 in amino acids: CAISDSSGKSYNEQFF. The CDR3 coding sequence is TGTGCCATCAGTGACTCTAGCGGGAAGTCCTACAATGAGCAGTTCTTC.

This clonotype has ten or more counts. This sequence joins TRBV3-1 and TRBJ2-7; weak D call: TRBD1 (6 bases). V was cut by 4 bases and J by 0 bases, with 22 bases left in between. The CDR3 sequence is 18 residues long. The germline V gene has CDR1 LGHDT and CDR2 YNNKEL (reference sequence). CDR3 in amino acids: CASSPYLDGQRSSYEQYF. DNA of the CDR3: TGTGCCAGCAGCCCATATCTGGACGGACAGAGGAGCTCCTACGAGCAGTACTTC.

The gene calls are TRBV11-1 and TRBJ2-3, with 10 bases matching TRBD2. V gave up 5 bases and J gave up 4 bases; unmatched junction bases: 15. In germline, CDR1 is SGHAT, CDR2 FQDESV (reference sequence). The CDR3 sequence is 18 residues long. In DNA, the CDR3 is TGTGCCAGCAGCCCCCGAGTAGCGGGGGGATCGGGCGCAGATACGCAGTATTTT. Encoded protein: CASSPRVAGGSGADTQYF.

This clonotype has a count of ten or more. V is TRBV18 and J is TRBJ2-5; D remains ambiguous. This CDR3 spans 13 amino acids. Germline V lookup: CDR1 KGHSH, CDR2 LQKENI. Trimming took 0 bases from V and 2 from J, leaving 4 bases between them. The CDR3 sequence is CASSPPDQETQYF. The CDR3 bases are TGTGCCAGCTCACCACCGGATCAAGAGACCCAGTACTTC. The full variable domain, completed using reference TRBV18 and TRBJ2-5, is NAGVMQNPRHLVRRRGQEARLRCSPMKGHSHVYWYRQLPEEGLKFMVYLQKENIIDESGMPKERFSAEFPKEGPSILRIQQVVRGDSAAYFCASSPPDQETQYFGPGTRLLVL.

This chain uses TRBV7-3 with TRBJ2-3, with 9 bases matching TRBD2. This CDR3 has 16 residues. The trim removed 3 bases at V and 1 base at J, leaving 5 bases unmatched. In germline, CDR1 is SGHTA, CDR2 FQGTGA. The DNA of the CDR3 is TGTGCCAGCAGCTTTCGGACTAGCGCGGGCACAGATACGCAGTATTTT. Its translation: CASSFRTSAGTDTQYF.

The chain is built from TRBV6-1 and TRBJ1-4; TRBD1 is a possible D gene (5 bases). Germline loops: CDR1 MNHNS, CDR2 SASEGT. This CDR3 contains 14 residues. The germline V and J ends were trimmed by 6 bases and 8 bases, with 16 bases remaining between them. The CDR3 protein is CASRSPGTREKLFF. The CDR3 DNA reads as TGTGCCAGCAGGAGTCCCGGGACGAGGGAAAAACTGTTTTTT.

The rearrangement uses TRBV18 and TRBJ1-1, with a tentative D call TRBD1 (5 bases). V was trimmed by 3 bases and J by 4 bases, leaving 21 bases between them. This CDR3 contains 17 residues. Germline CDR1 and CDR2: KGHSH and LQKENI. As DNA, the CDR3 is TGTGCCAGCTCACCCCGAGGGACCGGCCTTAGGGGCACTGAAGCTTTCTTT. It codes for CASSPRGTGLRGTEAFF.

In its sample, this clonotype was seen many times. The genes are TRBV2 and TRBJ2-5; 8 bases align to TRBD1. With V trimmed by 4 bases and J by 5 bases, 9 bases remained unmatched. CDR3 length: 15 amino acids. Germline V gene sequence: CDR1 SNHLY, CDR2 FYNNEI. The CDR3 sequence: CASSVTGQGRETQYF. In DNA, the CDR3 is TGTGCCAGCAGTGTCACAGGACAGGGTAGGGAGACCCAGTACTTC.

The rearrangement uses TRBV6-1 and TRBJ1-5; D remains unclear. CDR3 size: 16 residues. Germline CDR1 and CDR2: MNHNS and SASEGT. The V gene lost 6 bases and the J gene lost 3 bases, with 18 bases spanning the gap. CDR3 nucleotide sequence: TGTGCCAGCAGCGCAGGACTCGTAACTCCCAATCAGCCCCAGCATTTT. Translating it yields CASSAGLVTPNQPQHF.